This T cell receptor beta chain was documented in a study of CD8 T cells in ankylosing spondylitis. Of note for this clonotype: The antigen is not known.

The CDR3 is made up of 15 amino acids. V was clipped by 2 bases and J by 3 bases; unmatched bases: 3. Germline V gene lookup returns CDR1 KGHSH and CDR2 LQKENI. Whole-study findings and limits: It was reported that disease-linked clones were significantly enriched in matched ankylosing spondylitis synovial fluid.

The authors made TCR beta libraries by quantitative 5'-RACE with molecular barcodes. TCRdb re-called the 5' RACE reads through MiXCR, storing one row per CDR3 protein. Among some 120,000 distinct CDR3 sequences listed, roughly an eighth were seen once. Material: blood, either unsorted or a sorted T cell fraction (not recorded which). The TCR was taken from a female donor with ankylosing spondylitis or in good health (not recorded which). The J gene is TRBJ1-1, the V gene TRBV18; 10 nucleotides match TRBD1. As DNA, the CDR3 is TGTGCCAGCTCACCAGGGACAGGGGCGGACACTGAAGCTTTCTTT. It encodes CASSPGTGADTEAFF.